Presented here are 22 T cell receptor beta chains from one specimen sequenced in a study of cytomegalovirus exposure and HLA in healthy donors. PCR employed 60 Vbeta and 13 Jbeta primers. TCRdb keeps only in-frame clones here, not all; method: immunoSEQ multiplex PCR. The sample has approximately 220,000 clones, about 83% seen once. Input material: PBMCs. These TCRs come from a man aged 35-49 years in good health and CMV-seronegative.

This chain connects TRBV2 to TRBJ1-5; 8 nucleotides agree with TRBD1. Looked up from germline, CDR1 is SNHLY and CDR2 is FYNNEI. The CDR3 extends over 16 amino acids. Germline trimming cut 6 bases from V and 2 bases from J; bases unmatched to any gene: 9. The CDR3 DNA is TGTGCCAGCAGCCGGGACAGGCCGCATGGCAATCAGCCCCAGCATTTT. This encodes CASSRDRPHGNQPQHF.

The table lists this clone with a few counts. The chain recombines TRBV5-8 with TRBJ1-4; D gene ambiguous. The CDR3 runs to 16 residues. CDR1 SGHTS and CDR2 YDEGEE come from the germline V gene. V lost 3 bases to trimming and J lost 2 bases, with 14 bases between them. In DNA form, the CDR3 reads TGTGCCAGCAGCTCATCCTACGGAGCCACTAATGAAAAACTGTTTTTT. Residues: CASSSSYGATNEKLFF.

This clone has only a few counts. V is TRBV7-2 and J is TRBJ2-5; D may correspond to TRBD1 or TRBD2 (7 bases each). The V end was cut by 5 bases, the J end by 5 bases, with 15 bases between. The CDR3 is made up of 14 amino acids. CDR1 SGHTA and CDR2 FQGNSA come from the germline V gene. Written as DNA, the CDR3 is TGTGCCAGCAGCGTAGGGGGCGGGAGCGAGACCCAGTACTTC. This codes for CASSVGGGSETQYF.

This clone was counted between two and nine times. The CDR3 reads CASSQGQTTGELFF. The CDR3 coding sequence is TGCGCCAGCAGCCAAGGACAGACCACCGGGGAGCTGTTTTTT. This sequence joins TRBV4-1 and TRBJ2-2; D perhaps matches TRBD1 (5 bases). The ends were cut back, 1 base at V and 4 bases at J, with 7 bases in the middle. This CDR3 is built from 14 residues. CDR1 is MGHRA and CDR2 is YSYEKL in the germline V gene.

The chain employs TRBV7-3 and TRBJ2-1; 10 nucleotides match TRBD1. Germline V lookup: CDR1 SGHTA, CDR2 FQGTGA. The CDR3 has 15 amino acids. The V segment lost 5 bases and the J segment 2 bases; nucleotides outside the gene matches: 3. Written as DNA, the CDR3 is TGTGCCAGCAGCGCCGGGACAGGGGCCTACAATGAGCAGTTCTTC. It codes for CASSAGTGAYNEQFF.

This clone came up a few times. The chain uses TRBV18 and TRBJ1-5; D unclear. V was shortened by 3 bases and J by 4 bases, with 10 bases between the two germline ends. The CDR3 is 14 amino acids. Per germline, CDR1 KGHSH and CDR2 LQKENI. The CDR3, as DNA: TGTGCCAGCTCACCCAACCTCGGGAATCAGCCCCAGCATTTT. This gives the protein CASSPNLGNQPQHF.

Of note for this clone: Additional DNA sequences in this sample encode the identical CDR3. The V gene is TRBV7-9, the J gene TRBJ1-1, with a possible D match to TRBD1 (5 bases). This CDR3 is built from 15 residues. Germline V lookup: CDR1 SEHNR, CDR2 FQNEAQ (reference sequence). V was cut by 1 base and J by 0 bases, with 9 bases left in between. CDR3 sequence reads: CASSLGQGMNTEAFF. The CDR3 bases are TGTGCCAGCAGCTTAGGTCAGGGTATGAACACTGAAGCTTTCTTT. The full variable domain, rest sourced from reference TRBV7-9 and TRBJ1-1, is DTGVSQNPRHKITKRGQNVTFRCDPISEHNRLYWYRQTLGQGPEFLTYFQNEAQLEKSRLLSDRFSAERPKGSFSTLEIQRTEQGDSAMYLCASSLGQGMNTEAFFGQGTRLTVV.

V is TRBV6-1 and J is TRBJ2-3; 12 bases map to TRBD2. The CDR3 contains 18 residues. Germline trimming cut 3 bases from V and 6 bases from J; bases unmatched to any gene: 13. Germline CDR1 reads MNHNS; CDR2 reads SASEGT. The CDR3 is CASSDPSTSGGPLDTQYF. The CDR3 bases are TGTGCCAGCAGTGATCCCTCGACTAGCGGGGGCCCTTTGGATACGCAGTATTTT.

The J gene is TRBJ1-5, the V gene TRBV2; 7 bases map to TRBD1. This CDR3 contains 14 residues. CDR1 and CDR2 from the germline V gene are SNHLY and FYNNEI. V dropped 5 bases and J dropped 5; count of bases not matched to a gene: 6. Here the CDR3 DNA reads TGTGCCAGCAGTCCTGACAGGGTTGATCAGCCCCAGCATTTT. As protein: CASSPDRVDQPQHF.

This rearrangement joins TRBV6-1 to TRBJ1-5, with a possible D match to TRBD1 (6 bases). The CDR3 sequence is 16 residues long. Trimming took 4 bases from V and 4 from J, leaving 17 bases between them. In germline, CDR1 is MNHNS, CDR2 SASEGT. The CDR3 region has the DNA TGTGCCAGCAGTGCACAGGGTTCACCGCCAAATCAGCCCCAGCATTTT. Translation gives CASSAQGSPPNQPQHF.

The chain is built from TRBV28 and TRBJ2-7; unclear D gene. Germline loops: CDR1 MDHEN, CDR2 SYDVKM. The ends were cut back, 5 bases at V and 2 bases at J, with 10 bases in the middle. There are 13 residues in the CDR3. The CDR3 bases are TGTGCCAGCAGTCTAACAGCAACCTACGAGCAGTACTTC. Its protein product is CASSLTATYEQYF.

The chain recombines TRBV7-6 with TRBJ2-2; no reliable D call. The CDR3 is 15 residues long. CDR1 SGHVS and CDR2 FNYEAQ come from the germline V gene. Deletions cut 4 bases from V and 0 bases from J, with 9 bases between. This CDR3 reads CASSSTTTNTGELFF. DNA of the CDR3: TGTGCCAGCAGCTCGACAACGACGAACACCGGGGAGCTGTTTTTT.

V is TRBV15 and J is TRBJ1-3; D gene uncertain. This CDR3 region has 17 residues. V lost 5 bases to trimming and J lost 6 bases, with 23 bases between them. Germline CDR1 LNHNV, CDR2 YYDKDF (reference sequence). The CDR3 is CATSGGVGSSWENTIYF. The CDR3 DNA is TGTGCCACCAGCGGCGGCGTGGGGAGCTCGTGGGAAAACACCATATATTTT.

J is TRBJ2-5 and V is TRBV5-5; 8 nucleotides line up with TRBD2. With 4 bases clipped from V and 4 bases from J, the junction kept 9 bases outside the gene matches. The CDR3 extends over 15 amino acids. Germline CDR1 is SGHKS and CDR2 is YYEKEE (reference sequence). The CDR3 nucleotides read TGTGCCAGCAGCCCAACCCCCCTAGCGGGAGAGACCCAGTACTTC. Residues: CASSPTPLAGETQYF.

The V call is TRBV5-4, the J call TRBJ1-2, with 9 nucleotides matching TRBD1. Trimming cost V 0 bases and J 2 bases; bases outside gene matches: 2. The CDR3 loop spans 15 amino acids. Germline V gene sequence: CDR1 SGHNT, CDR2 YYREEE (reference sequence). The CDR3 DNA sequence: TGTGCCAGCAGCTTGGACGGACAGGGGAACTATGGCTACACCTTC. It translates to CASSLDGQGNYGYTF.

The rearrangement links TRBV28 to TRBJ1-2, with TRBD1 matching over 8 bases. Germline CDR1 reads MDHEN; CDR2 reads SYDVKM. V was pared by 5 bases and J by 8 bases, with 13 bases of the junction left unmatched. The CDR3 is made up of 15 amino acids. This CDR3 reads CASSTPVPRGRGYTF. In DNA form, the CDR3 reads TGTGCCAGCAGTACCCCCGTTCCCAGGGGGCGAGGCTACACCTTC.

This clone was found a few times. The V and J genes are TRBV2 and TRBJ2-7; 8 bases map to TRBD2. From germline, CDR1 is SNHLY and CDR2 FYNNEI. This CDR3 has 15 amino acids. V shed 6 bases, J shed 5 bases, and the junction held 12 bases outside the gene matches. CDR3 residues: CASRFLQREYDEQYF. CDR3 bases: TGTGCCAGCAGGTTCCTCCAGCGGGAGTACGACGAGCAGTACTTC.

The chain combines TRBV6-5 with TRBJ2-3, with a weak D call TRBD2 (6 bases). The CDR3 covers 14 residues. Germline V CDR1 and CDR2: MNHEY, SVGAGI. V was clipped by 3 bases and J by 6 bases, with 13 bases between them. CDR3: CASSYVGDSDTQYF. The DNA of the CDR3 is TGTGCCAGCAGTTATGTTGGGGACTCGGATACGCAGTATTTT.

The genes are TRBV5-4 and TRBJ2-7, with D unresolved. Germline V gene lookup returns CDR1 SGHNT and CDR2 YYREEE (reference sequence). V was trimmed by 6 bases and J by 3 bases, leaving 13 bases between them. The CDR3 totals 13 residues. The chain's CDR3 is CASTKGSGYEQYF. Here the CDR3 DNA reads TGTGCCAGCACCAAAGGATCAGGCTACGAGCAGTACTTC. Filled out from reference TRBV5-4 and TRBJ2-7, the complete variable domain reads ETGVTQSPTHLIKTRGQQVTLRCSSQSGHNTVSWYQQALGQGPQFIFQYYREEENGRGNFPPRFSGLQFPNYSSELNVNALELDDSALYLCASTKGSGYEQYFGPGTRLTVT.

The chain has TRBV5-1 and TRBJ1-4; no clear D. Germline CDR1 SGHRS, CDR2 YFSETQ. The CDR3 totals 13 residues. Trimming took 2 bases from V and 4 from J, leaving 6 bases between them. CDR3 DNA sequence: TGCGCCAGCAGCTTACTCAATAATGAAAAACTGTTTTTT. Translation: CASSLLNNEKLFF. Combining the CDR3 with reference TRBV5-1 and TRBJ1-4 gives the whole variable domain KAGVTQTPRYLIKTRGQQVTLSCSPISGHRSVSWYQQTPGQGLQFLFEYFSETQRNKGNFPGRFSGRQFSNSRSEMNVSTLELGDSALYLCASSLLNNEKLFFGSGTQLSVL.

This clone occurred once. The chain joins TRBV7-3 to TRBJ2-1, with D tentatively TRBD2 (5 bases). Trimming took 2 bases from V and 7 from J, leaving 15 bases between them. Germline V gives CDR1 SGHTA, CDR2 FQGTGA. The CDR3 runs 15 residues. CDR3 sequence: CASSLVRQPGNEQFF. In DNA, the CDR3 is TGTGCCAGCAGCTTAGTCCGGCAGCCGGGGAATGAGCAGTTCTTC.

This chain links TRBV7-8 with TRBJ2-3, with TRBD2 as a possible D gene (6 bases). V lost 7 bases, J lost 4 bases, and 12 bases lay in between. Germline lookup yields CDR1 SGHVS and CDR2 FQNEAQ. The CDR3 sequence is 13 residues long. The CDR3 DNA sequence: TGTGCCAGCACTTTGGGGGGAGCAGATACGCAGTATTTT. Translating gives CASTLGGADTQYF.